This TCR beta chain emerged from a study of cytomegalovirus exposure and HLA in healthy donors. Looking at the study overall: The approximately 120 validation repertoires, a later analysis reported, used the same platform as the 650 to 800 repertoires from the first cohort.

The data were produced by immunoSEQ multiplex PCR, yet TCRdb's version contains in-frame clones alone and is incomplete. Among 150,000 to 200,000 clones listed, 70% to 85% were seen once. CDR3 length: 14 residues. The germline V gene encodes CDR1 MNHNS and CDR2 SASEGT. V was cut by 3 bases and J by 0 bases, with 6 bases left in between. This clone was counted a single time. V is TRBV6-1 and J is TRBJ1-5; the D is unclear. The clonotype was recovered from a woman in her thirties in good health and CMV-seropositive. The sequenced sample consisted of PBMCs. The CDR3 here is CASSEEGSNQPQHF. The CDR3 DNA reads TGTGCCAGCAGTGAGGAGGGTAGCAATCAGCCCCAGCATTTT.